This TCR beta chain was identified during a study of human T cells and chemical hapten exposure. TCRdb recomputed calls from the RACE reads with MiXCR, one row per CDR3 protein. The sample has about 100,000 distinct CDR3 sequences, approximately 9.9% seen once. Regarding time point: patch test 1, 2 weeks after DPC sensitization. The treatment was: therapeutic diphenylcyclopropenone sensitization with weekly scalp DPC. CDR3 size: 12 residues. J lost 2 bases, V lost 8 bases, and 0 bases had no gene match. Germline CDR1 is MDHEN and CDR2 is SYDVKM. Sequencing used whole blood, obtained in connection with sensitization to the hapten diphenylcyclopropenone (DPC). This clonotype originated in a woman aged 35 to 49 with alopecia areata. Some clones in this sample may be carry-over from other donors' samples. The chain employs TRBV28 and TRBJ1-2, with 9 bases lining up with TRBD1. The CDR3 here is CASGQGNYGYTF. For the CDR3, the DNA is TGTGCCAGCGGACAGGGGAACTATGGCTACACCTTC.